Listed here are 24 T cell receptor beta chains from one sample, sequenced in a study of cytomegalovirus exposure and HLA in healthy donors. In the PCR, 60 Vbeta and 13 Jbeta primers were used. Sequencing was performed with immunoSEQ multiplex PCR; in TCRdb, only in-frame clones are kept and a portion is missing. Among some 160,000 clones listed, around 82% were seen once. Material: PBMCs. These receptors were collected from a man aged 40-50 years in good health and CMV-seronegative.

CDR3 DNA sequence: TGTGCCAGCAGCTTAATAGGGACTACCAACAATGAGCAGTTCTTC. Translation: CASSLIGTTNNEQFF. The chain has TRBV7-3 and TRBJ2-1; TRBD2 matches 7 bases. Germline V gene sequence: CDR1 SGHTA, CDR2 FQGTGA. This CDR3 has 15 residues. With V trimmed by 1 base and J by 5 bases, 5 bases remained unmatched.

The chain links TRBV9 to TRBJ1-5; perhaps TRBD1 as D (5 bases). Germline V gene sequence: CDR1 SGDLS, CDR2 YYNGEE. This CDR3 comprises 14 residues. V was clipped by 3 bases and J by 6 bases, with 13 bases between them. CDR3 in DNA: TGTGCCAGCAGCGGGGCACAGGAAGGTCAGCCCCAGCATTTT. This codes for CASSGAQEGQPQHF. The full variable domain, in which reference TRBV9 and TRBJ1-5 provide the parts outside the CDR3, is DSGVTQTPKHLITATGQRVTLRCSPRSGDLSVYWYQQSLDQGLQFLIQYYNGEERAKGNILERFSAQQFPDLHSELNLSSLELGDSALYFCASSGAQEGQPQHFGDGTRLSIL.

The chain employs TRBV14 and TRBJ1-3; no firm D call. Per germline, CDR1 SGHDN and CDR2 FVKESK. The ends were cut back, 3 bases at V and 4 bases at J, with 19 bases in the middle. CDR3 size: 17 residues. The CDR3 nucleotides read TGTGCCAGCAGCCATCATTGGGCGAGCGGGTCCGGAAACACCATATATTTT. Translating it yields CASSHHWASGSGNTIYF.

The gene calls are TRBV27 and TRBJ2-5; 7 bases agree with TRBD1. J was trimmed by 4 bases and V by 0 bases; bases with no gene match: 11. Germline V gene lookup returns CDR1 MNHEY and CDR2 SMNVEV (reference sequence). The length of the CDR3 is 17 residues. The DNA of the CDR3 is TGTGCCAGCAGTTTATCTAAGGGGGCCAGGGGTACAGAGACCCAGTACTTC. Translation gives CASSLSKGARGTETQYF.

This chain links TRBV4-1 with TRBJ1-5; D is uncertain. V was trimmed by 4 bases and J by 6 bases, leaving 10 bases between them. The CDR3 is 13 residues long. Germline V CDR1 and CDR2: MGHRA, YSYEKL. Here the CDR3 reads CASSLQGGQPQHF. The CDR3 coding sequence is TGCGCCAGCAGCCTCCAAGGCGGTCAGCCCCAGCATTTT.

The chain joins TRBV18 to TRBJ1-5; tentatively, D is TRBD1 (5 bases). With 2 bases removed from V and 6 bases from J, the gap between germline ends came to 8 bases. The CDR3 contains 13 residues. Germline CDR1 KGHSH, CDR2 LQKENI. The DNA for the CDR3 is TGTGCCAGCTCACCAGGGGCACTTCAGCCCCAGCATTTT. Protein product: CASSPGALQPQHF.

The J gene is TRBJ2-6, the V gene TRBV5-4; TRBD1 might be the D (6 bases). This CDR3 has 17 amino acids. V shed 4 bases and J shed 4 bases, with 18 bases lying between them. CDR1 and CDR2 from the germline V gene are SGHNT and YYREEE (reference sequence). The chain's CDR3 is CASSPGTLRYGANVLTF. The CDR3 nucleotides are TGTGCCAGCAGCCCTGGGACATTAAGGTACGGGGCCAACGTCCTGACTTTC.

The sample holds one count of this clone. An end of the junction differs from the germline gene, which may be a read error. This rearrangement joins TRBV27 to TRBJ2-1, with TRBD1 matching over 9 bases. Looked up from germline, CDR1 is MNHEY and CDR2 is SMNVEV (reference sequence). There are 15 residues in the CDR3. CDR3 nucleotide sequence: TGTGCCAGCAGTAACTACCGGGACAGGGAAACAAGATACCTCTTC. Translated, it gives CASSNYRDRETRYLF.

Remarks on this clone: The same CDR3 arises from other DNA sequences in this sample as well. The chain combines TRBV27 with TRBJ2-2; D gene uncertain. The CDR3 loop spans 14 amino acids. Germline values: CDR1 MNHEY, CDR2 SMNVEV (reference sequence). V dropped 3 bases and J dropped 1 base, with 6 bases sitting between them. The CDR3 here is CASSFSGNTGELFF. The CDR3 nucleotides read TGTGCCAGCAGTTTTTCGGGGAACACCGGGGAGCTGTTTTTT.

This chain connects TRBV10-1 to TRBJ1-5; 9 bases match TRBD1. The germline V gene encodes CDR1 WNHNN and CDR2 SYGVQD (reference sequence). The CDR3 extends over 14 amino acids. CDR3 DNA: TGCGTCATTCTGACAGGGGGTAGCAATCAGCCCCAGCATTTT. As protein: CVILTGGSNQPQHF.

The chain combines TRBV6-1 with TRBJ2-7; 9 nucleotides align to TRBD2. Germline CDR1 reads MNHNS; CDR2 reads SASEGT. J lost 5 bases, V lost 3 bases, and 8 bases had no gene match. The CDR3 has 15 residues. The DNA for the CDR3 is TGTGCCAGCAGTGATAGAGCGGGAGGTACAAACGAGCAGTACTTC. Its protein is CASSDRAGGTNEQYF.

This chain links TRBV25-1 with TRBJ1-5, with no clear D. Germline V CDR1 and CDR2: MGHDK, SYGVNS. This CDR3 is 12 amino acids long. Trimming shortened V by 6 bases and J by 4 bases, and 7 bases separated the two germline ends. The CDR3 sequence is CASRGGNQPQHF. As DNA, the CDR3 is TGTGCCAGCAGGGGAGGAAATCAGCCCCAGCATTTT.

The chain combines TRBV4-3 with TRBJ1-1; D may be TRBD1 (5 bases). CDR3 length: 16 residues. Trimming removed 0 bases from V and 5 bases from J, with 16 bases in between. The germline gives CDR1 LGHNA, CDR2 YSLEER. CDR3 DNA: TGCGCCAGCAGCCAAGATGGGCGCGGGGCCCGGACTGAAGCTTTCTTT. As protein: CASSQDGRGARTEAFF.

The chain links TRBV15 to TRBJ2-7, with D possibly being TRBD1 (5 bases). From germline, CDR1 is LNHNV and CDR2 YYDKDF (reference sequence). The CDR3 totals 14 residues. Trimming took off 5 bases at V and 3 bases at J, with 14 bases between the two ends. CDR3 nucleotide sequence: TGTGCCACCAGCCTTGGGGCCACGAACTACGAGCAGTACTTC. Encoded protein: CATSLGATNYEQYF.

This clone was observed once. The chain is built from TRBV25-1 and TRBJ2-1; D is unresolved. The CDR3 length is 9 residues. CDR1 MGHDK and CDR2 SYGVNS come from the germline V gene. Trimming shortened V by 8 bases and J by 13 bases, and 9 bases separated the two germline ends. The CDR3 is CASPLIQFF. The CDR3 coding sequence is TGTGCCAGCCCCCTTATACAGTTCTTC.

CDR3: CSVGTGKTDTQYF. In DNA, the CDR3 is TGCAGCGTCGGGACAGGGAAAACAGATACGCAGTATTTT. The J gene is TRBJ2-3, the V gene TRBV29-1; 9 bases match TRBD1. The junction had 4 bases not matched to a gene; V was cut back by 6 bases and J by 3 bases. Per the germline V gene, CDR1 is SQVTM and CDR2 is ANQGSEA. The CDR3 length is 13 residues.

This clone was picked up one time. V gene TRBV5-4 combines with J gene TRBJ2-1, with TRBD2 matching 9 bases. The germline V gene encodes CDR1 SGHNT and CDR2 YYREEE (reference sequence). There are 17 residues in the CDR3. Trimming at V came to 4 bases and at J to 7 bases, leaving 15 bases not matched to a gene. The CDR3 DNA is TGTGCCAGCAGCCGTCCCCGCGGGGGGGCCTTTAAAAATGAGCAGTTCTTC. This translates into CASSRPRGGAFKNEQFF.

This sequence joins TRBV2 and TRBJ2-7, with a weak D call TRBD1 (5 bases). The V gene's germline CDR1 is SNHLY and CDR2 FYNNEI. CDR3 length equals 13 residues. The germline V and J ends were trimmed by 4 bases and 6 bases, with 13 bases remaining between them. The DNA for the CDR3 is TGTGCCAGCAGTGGGGGCAGGGTAGGCGAGCAGTACTTC. It specifies CASSGGRVGEQYF.

The CDR3 loop is CASSLSGEDTQYF. The CDR3, as DNA: TGTGCCAGCAGTTTATCCGGGGAAGATACGCAGTATTTT. The chain recombines TRBV27 with TRBJ2-3; a possible D gene is TRBD2 (5 bases). The CDR3 is 13 amino acids. V was shortened by 0 bases and J by 5 bases, with 6 bases between the two germline ends. Germline V gene sequence: CDR1 MNHEY, CDR2 SMNVEV (reference sequence).

The chain recombines TRBV4-2 with TRBJ2-2; maybe TRBD2 (6 bases). V lost 3 bases, J lost 6 bases, and 11 bases lay in between. This CDR3 comprises 14 residues. CDR1 and CDR2 (germline): LGHNA, YNFKEQ. CDR3 loop: CASSQVGSSGELFF. In DNA, the CDR3 is TGTGCCAGCAGCCAGGTCGGGAGTTCCGGGGAGCTGTTTTTT.

This chain connects TRBV5-1 to TRBJ2-7, with 7 nucleotides matching TRBD2. Germline V CDR1 and CDR2: SGHRS, YFSETQ. There are 15 residues in the CDR3. The V and J ends lost 4 bases and 1 base, in that order; junction bases with no gene match: 8. The CDR3 here is CASSPHGGSSYEQYF. In DNA form, the CDR3 reads TGCGCCAGCAGCCCGCACGGGGGGTCGTCCTACGAGCAGTACTTC.

The rearrangement links TRBV15 to TRBJ2-7; 9 bases agree with TRBD1. V gave up 5 bases and J gave up 6 bases; unmatched junction bases: 14. The CDR3 loop spans 16 amino acids. The germline V gene encodes CDR1 LNHNV and CDR2 YYDKDF (reference sequence). The CDR3 bases are TGTGCCACCAGCGGGACAGGGAGACTCCCCTTAGGCGAGCAGTACTTC. Protein product: CATSGTGRLPLGEQYF.

V usage is TRBV27 and J usage is TRBJ2-4; 10 bases match TRBD1. CDR1 is MNHEY, CDR2 SMNVEV, per germline (reference sequence). V was clipped by 2 bases and J by 0 bases; unmatched bases: 19. This CDR3 has 22 amino acids. The CDR3 loop is CASSLTRGQGVGNRPAKNIQYF. CDR3 sequence (DNA): TGTGCCAGCAGTTTAACCCGTGGACAGGGGGTAGGAAATAGACCAGCCAAAAACATTCAGTACTTC.

This clone was found a few times. This rearrangement joins TRBV9 to TRBJ1-5; TRBD1 matches 7 bases. The CDR3 runs 16 residues. Germline assignment: CDR1 SGDLS and CDR2 YYNGEE. V lost 4 bases, J lost 5 bases, and 12 bases stayed unmatched. CDR3 region: CASSSGRDSWDQPQHF. CDR3 bases: TGTGCCAGCAGCTCGGGCCGGGACAGTTGGGATCAGCCCCAGCATTTT.